The sequence of this TCR beta chain was determined in a study of response to subunit inactivated influenza vaccine. Each CDR3 protein gets one entry after TCRdb re-called the RT-PCR reads with MiXCR. The table has roughly 650,000 distinct CDR3 sequences, 13% to 15% seen once. This clonotype was seen a few times. The sample was PBMCs from blood, taken approximately 15 days before vaccination. This TCR was sampled from a man in his fifties or sixties who received an inactivated influenza vaccine.

For the CDR3, the DNA is TGCGCCAGCAGCCAAGATCCGGGAGGAAACACCATATATTTT. Protein sequence: CASSQDPGGNTIYF. This chain connects TRBV4-3 to TRBJ1-3; D call uncertain. The CDR3 has 14 amino acids. Trimming removed 0 bases at V and 4 bases at J, with 7 bases between. Germline CDR1 reads LGHNA; CDR2 reads YSLEER.